One T cell receptor beta chain is described in this entry. This CDR3 contains 15 residues. The germline V and J ends were trimmed by 4 bases and 7 bases, with 17 bases remaining between them. Germline V lookup: CDR1 MNHEY, CDR2 SMNVEV (reference sequence). Per the original methods: Cell counts per sample came from amplifying reference gene primers. Profiling relied on immunoSEQ multiplex PCR, and the TCRdb table lists in-frame clones only, not all of them. That table furnishes V, J and clone size, whereas the DNA furnished D and trimming. Of tens of thousands of clones in the sample, 75% to 90% are singletons; the top ten hold 7% to 8.5%. This record belongs to a study of blood T cell repertoires in COVID-19. The overall study: Acute and convalescent COVID-19 specimens originated in the United States, Italy and Spain. Sources were T cells, B-cell-depleted T cells, or PBMCs; the material itself was cDNA or gDNA.

Input material: peripheral blood. The J gene is TRBJ2-1, the V gene TRBV27; tentatively, D is TRBD1 (6 bases). The source of this sequence is a man in his fifties or sixties with active COVID-19. The CDR3 coding sequence is TGTGCCAGCAGTTCCCTTCGGACAGAAACTAATGAGCAGTTCTTC. Residues: CASSSLRTETNEQFF.